What follows are 19 T cell receptor beta chains derived from one specimen sequenced in a study of T cells expressing NK-cell markers. TCRdb re-called the 5' RACE reads, yielding one record per CDR3 amino acid sequence without DNA. This sample's clone table lists 550,000 or so distinct CDR3 sequences. Sequenced input: blood T cells: a sorted CD56 or NKG2C T cell subset, CD4+ or CD8+ T cells, or bulk PBMC T cells (not recorded which). Receptors were obtained from a man between 18 and 35 years old in good health.

The gene calls are TRBV29-1 and TRBJ2-1. CDR1 SQVTM and CDR2 ANQGSEA come from the germline V gene. There are 14 residues in the CDR3. The CDR3 reads CSVGLSLNYNEQFF.

The gene calls are TRBV24-1 and TRBJ2-3; checking the TCRdb D call of TRBD2 is not possible without DNA. The CDR3 consists of 15 residues. Germline CDR1 reads KGHDR; CDR2 reads SFDVKD. CDR3 residues: CATSDFGRAEDTQYF.

The V gene is TRBV6-5, the J gene TRBJ2-3; TCRdb designates TRBD2, a call that cannot be tested without DNA. The CDR3 is made up of 14 amino acids. Germline V gene data show CDR1 as MNHEY and CDR2 as SVGAGI. CDR3 in amino acids: CASSYSGPSDTQYF.

V and J are TRBV20-1 and TRBJ2-7. CDR1 is DFQATT and CDR2 is SNEGSKA in the germline V gene (reference sequence). The CDR3 totals 14 residues. CDR3 in amino acids: CSAIKFSEPYEQYF.

The chain combines TRBV5-5 with TRBJ1-5. Germline assignment: CDR1 SGHKS and CDR2 YYEKEE (reference sequence). The CDR3 covers 14 residues. The chain's CDR3 is CASTFGQDNQPQHF. Looking up the rest from reference TRBV5-5 and TRBJ1-5 gives the full variable domain: DAGVTQSPTHLIKTRGQQVTLRCSPISGHKSVSWYQQVLGQGPQFIFQYYEKEERGRGNFPDRFSARQFPNYSSELNVNALLLGDSALYLCASTFGQDNQPQHFGDGTRLSIL.

This chain connects TRBV27 to TRBJ2-3. The CDR3 has 13 amino acids. Germline V lookup: CDR1 MNHEY, CDR2 SMNVEV (reference sequence). The CDR3 region is CASRQITTDTQYF.

The rearrangement links TRBV15 to TRBJ1-2. The length of the CDR3 is 15 residues. The germline gives CDR1 LNHNV, CDR2 YYDKDF (reference sequence). This CDR3 reads CATSRDRGFLYGYTF. The full variable domain, its missing parts supplied by reference TRBV15 and TRBJ1-2, is DAMVIQNPRYQVTQFGKPVTLSCSQTLNHNVMYWYQQKSSQAPKLLFHYYDKDFNNEADTPDNFQSRRPNTSFCFLDIRSPGLGDTAMYLCATSRDRGFLYGYTFGSGTRLTVV.

This chain joins TRBV20-1 and TRBJ2-7; TCRdb calls TRBD1, which cannot be checked without DNA. This CDR3 has 18 amino acids. Germline lookup yields CDR1 DFQATT and CDR2 SNEGSKA (reference sequence). The CDR3 reads CSATLQGALRAGAYEQYF.

V and J are TRBV7-9 and TRBJ2-1; as DNA is missing, the TRBD1 call by TCRdb cannot be tested. The CDR3 contains 15 residues. CDR1 and CDR2 (germline): SEHNR, FQNEAQ (reference sequence). The CDR3 protein is CASSSPGFSYNEQFF.

The rearrangement joins TRBV19 to TRBJ2-1. This CDR3 is 15 amino acids long. The V gene's germline CDR1 is LNHDA and CDR2 SQIVND (reference sequence). The CDR3: CASTRRGSTYNEQFF.

The V gene is TRBV7-8, the J gene TRBJ2-3; TCRdb picks TRBD2, but there is no DNA to check that call. The CDR3 spans 18 residues. Per germline, CDR1 SGHVS and CDR2 FQNEAQ. CDR3 sequence: CASSWGRLREGSTDTQYF.

The chain is built from TRBV28 and TRBJ2-1; the D gene TCRdb calls, TRBD1, cannot be checked with no DNA. Germline CDR1 and CDR2: MDHEN and SYDVKM. This CDR3 spans 16 amino acids. CDR3 sequence: CASSSPAVPSYNEQFF.

The chain employs TRBV7-2 and TRBJ2-5; TCRdb names TRBD1, which stays unverified in the absence of DNA. The CDR3 runs 13 residues. Germline CDR1 SGHTA, CDR2 FQGNSA. Here the CDR3 reads CASSGVDPELPYF.

V gene TRBV6-1 combines with J gene TRBJ1-2; the TRBD1 assignment by TCRdb is unverifiable without DNA. The CDR3 is 15 amino acids. The germline CDR1 and CDR2 sequences are MNHNS and SASEGT. CDR3 in amino acids: CASSPEQGVYYGYTF.

CDR3: CASSYSSSRLAGGGEQFF. The chain employs TRBV6-5 and TRBJ2-1; the D call from TCRdb, TRBD2, cannot be confirmed without DNA. This CDR3 is built from 18 residues. Germline assignment: CDR1 MNHEY and CDR2 SVGAGI.

The V call is TRBV6-1, the J call TRBJ2-4; TCRdb's D call, TRBD1, is unchecked because there is no DNA. In germline, CDR1 is MNHNS, CDR2 SASEGT. The CDR3 is made up of 13 amino acids. The CDR3 loop is CASQGEAKNIQYF.

The gene calls are TRBV6-5 and TRBJ2-7; TCRdb returns TRBD1, unconfirmable since there is no DNA. Germline assignment: CDR1 MNHEY and CDR2 SVGAGI. The CDR3 runs 16 residues. CDR3 protein: CASSYSTGTGIYEQYF.

The chain couples TRBV5-5 to TRBJ1-1. The CDR3 spans 15 residues. The germline V gene has CDR1 SGHKS and CDR2 YYEKEE (reference sequence). The CDR3 loop reads CASSRRATFDTEAFF.

The V and J genes are TRBV9 and TRBJ2-3; lacking DNA, the TRBD2 call made by TCRdb goes unchecked. CDR1 is SGDLS and CDR2 is YYNGEE in the germline V gene. CDR3 length equals 14 residues. The CDR3 here is CASSPRVAGDTQYF.